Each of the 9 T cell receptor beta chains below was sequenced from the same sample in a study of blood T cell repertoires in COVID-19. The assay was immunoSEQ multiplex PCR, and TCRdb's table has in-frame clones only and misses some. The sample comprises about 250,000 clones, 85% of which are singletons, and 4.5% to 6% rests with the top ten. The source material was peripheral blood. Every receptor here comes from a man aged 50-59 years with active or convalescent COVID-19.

CDR3: CATRGYREQYF. The CDR3 nucleotides read TGTGCCACAAGGGGCTACCGCGAGCAGTACTTC. This sequence joins TRBV6-1 and TRBJ2-7; perhaps TRBD1 as D (5 bases). The CDR3 has 11 residues. Trimming pared 10 bases from V and 6 bases from J, leaving 13 bases between. Germline V gene lookup returns CDR1 MNHNS and CDR2 SASEGT.

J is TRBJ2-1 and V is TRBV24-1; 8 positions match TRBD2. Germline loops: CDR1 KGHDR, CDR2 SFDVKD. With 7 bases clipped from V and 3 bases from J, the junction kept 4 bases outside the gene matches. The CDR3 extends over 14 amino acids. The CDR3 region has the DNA TGTGCCACCAGGAGAGCGGGAGTCTACAATGAGCAGTTCTTC. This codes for CATRRAGVYNEQFF.

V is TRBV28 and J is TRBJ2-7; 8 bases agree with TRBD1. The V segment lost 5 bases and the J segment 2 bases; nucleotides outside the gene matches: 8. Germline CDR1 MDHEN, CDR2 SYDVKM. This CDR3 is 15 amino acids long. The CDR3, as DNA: TGTGCCAGCAGTCCAGGGGGCGCGGGGCCCTACGAGCAGTACTTC. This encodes CASSPGGAGPYEQYF.

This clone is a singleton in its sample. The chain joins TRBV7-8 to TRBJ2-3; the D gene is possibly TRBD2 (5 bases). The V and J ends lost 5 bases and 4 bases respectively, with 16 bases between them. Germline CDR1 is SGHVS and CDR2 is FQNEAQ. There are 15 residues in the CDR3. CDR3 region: CASSPTTREPDTQYF. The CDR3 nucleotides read TGTGCCAGCAGCCCTACTACTAGGGAGCCAGATACGCAGTATTTT.

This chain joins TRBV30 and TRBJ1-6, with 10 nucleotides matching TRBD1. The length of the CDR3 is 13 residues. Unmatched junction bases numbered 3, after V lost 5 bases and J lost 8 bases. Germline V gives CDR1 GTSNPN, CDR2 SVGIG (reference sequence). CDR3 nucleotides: TGTGCCTGGTCCGGGACAGGGGATTCACCCCTCCACTTT. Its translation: CAWSGTGDSPLHF.

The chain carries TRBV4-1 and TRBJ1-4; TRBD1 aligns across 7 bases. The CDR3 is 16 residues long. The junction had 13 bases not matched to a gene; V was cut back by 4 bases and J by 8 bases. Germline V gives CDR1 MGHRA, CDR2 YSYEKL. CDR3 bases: TGCGCCAGCAGCCGCGGACAGGCTGGATTTAACGAAAAACTGTTTTTT. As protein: CASSRGQAGFNEKLFF.

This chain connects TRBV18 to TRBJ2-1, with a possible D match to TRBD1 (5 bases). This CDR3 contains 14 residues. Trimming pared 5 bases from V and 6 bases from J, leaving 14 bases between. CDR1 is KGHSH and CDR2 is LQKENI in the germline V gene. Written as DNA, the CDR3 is TGTGCCAGCTCAACCGGCAACAGGCCCAATGAGCAGTTCTTC. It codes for CASSTGNRPNEQFF.

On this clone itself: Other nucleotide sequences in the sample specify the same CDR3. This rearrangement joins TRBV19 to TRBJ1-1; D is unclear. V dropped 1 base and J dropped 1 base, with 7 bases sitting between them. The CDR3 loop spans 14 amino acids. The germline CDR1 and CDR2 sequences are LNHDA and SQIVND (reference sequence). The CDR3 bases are TGTGCCAGTAGTATAGGGCGGGAGAACACTGAAGCTTTCTTT. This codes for CASSIGRENTEAFF.

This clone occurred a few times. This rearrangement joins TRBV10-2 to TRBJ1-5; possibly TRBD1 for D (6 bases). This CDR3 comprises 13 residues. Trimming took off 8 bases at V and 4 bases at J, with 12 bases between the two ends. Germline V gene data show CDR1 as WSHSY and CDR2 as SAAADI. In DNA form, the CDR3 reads TGCGCCAGCCAAGGACAGACTAATCAGCCCCAGCATTTT. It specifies CASQGQTNQPQHF.